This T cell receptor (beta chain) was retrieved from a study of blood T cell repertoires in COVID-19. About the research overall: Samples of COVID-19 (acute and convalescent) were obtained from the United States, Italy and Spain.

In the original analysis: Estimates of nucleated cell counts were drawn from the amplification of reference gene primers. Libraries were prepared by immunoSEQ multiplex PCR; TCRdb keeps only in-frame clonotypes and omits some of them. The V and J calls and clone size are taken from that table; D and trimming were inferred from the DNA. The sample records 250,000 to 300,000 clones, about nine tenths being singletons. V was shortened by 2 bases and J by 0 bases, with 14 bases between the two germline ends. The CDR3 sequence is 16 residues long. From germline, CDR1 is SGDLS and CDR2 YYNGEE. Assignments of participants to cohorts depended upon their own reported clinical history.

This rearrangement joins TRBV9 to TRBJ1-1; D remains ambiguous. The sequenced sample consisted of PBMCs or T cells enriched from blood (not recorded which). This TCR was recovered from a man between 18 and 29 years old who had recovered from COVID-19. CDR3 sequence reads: CASSVFVGEMNTEAFF. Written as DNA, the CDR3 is TGTGCCAGCAGCGTTTTTGTCGGGGAAATGAACACTGAAGCTTTCTTT.